The clone carrying this TCR beta chain was counted once. Trimming took off 2 bases at V and 9 bases at J, with 11 bases between the two ends. This CDR3 contains 14 residues. The germline gives CDR1 SNHLY, CDR2 FYNNEI. Authors' methods: Quantification of nucleated cells was approximated via reference gene primer amplification. Using immunoSEQ multiplex PCR, the repertoire was profiled, and TCRdb retains in-frame clones only, with some absent. The V and J calls and clone size are taken from that table; D and trimming were inferred from the DNA. The repertoire has 200,000 to 300,000 clones, 85% of them found once; the top ten carry around 6.4%. The sample is drawn from a study of blood T cell repertoires in COVID-19. About the study: Specimens from acute and convalescent COVID-19 originated in the United States, Italy and Spain. T cells, B-cell-depleted T cells, or PBMCs provided the cDNA or gDNA that served as material.

Source material: peripheral blood. This chain connects TRBV2 to TRBJ1-6; the D is unclear. The clonotype originates from an older woman with active or convalescent COVID-19. CDR3 sequence (DNA): TGTGCCAGCAGTGAATTGGAAGGGAGTTCACCCCTCCACTTT. Translation gives CASSELEGSSPLHF.